This T cell receptor (beta chain) was recovered during a study of cytomegalovirus exposure and HLA in healthy donors. General study findings and limits: In vitro assays verified that a few CMV-associated chains recognized CMV antigens specifically. Most CMV-associated TCR beta chains were later found to appear HLA-restricted. The authors enumerated under 200 TCR beta chains as linked to cytomegalovirus.

This clone was observed a few times. Its antigen is as yet unknown. All donors participated as healthy donors of bone marrow. The primer mix had 60 Vbeta and 13 Jbeta primers. Some clones are missing from TCRdb's copy, which holds only in-frame ones; the method was immunoSEQ multiplex PCR. The sample comprises 95,000 to 120,000 clones, around 77% of which are singletons, and approximately 5% rests with the top ten. The CDR3 runs 14 residues. Germline CDR1 and CDR2: SGHVS and FQNEAQ. Deletions cut 5 bases from V and 2 bases from J, with 13 bases between. The V and J genes are TRBV7-8 and TRBJ2-7; D possibly corresponds to TRBD2 (6 bases). The sample was PBMCs. This clonotype was sampled from a young woman in good health and CMV-seropositive. CDR3 region: CASSQGGATYEQYF. The CDR3 region has the DNA TGTGCCAGCAGCCAAGGAGGGGCTACCTACGAGCAGTACTTC.